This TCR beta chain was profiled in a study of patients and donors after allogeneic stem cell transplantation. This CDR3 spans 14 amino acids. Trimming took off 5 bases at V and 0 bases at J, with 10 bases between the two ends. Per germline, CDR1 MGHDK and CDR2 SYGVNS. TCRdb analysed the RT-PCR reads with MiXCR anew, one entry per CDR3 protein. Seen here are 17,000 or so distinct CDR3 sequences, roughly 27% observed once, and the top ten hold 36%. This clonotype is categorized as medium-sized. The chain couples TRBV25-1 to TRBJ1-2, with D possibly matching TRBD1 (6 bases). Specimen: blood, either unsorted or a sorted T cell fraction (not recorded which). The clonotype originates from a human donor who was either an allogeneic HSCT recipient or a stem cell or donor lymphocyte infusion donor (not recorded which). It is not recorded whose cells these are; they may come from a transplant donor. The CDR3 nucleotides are TGTGCCAGCAGTCTAGGACAGTCTAACTATGGCTACACCTTC. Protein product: CASSLGQSNYGYTF.